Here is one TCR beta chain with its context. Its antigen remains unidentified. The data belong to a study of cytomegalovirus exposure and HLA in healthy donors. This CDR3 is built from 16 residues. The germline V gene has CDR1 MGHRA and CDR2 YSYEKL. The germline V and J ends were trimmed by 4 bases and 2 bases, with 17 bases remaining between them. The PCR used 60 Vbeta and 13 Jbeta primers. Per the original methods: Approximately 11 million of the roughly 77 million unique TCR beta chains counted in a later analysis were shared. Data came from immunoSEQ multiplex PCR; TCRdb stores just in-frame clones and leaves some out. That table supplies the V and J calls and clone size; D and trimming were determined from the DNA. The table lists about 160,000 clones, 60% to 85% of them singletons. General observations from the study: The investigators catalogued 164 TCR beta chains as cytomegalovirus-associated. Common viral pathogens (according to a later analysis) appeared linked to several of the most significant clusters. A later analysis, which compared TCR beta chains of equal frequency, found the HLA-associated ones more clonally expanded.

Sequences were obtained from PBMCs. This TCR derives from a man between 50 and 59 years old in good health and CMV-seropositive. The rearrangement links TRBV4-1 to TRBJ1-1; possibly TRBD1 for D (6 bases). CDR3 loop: CASSRFQGTSNTEAFF. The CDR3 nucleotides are TGCGCCAGCAGCCGATTCCAGGGGACGTCAAACACTGAAGCTTTCTTT.